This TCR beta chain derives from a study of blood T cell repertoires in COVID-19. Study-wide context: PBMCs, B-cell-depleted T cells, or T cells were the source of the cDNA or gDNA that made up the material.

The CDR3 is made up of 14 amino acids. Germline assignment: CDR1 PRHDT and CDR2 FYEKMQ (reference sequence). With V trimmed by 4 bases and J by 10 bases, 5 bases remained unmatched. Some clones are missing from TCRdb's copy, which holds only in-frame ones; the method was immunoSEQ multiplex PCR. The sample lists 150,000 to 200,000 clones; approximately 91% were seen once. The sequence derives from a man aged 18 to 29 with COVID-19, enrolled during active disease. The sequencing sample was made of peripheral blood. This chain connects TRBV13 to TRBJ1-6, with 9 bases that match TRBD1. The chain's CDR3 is CASSSSTGGSPLHF. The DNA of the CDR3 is TGTGCCAGCAGCTCCTCGACAGGGGGATCACCCCTCCACTTT.